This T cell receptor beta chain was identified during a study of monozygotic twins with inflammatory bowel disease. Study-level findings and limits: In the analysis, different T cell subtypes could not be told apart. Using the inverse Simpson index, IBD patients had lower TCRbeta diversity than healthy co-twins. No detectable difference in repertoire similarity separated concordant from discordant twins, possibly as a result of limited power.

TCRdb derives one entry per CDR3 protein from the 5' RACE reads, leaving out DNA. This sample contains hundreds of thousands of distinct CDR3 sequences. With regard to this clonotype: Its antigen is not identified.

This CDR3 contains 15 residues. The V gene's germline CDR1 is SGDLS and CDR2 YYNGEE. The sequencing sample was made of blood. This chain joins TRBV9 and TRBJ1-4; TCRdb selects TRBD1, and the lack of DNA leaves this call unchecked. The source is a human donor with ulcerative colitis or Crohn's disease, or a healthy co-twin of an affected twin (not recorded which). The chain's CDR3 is CASSPLGTGKEKLFF.